The clone carrying this T cell receptor (beta chain) occurred many times. Its antigen is currently unknown. This beta chain came through as a stray read in a library set up for alpha chains, and its size says little. This sample's time point: sample taken at primary tumor resection. This record belongs to a study of spatial heterogeneity in lung cancer. Study-wide results and limits: Tumors with more nonsynonymous mutations had more expanded intratumoral alpha and beta TCRs.

The germline V and J ends were trimmed by 4 bases and 0 bases, with 7 bases remaining between them. Germline CDR1 and CDR2: SGHRS and YFSETQ. The CDR3 is 13 residues long. TCRdb processed the 5' RACE reads anew with MiXCR; each CDR3 protein has one entry. The sample has thousands of distinct CDR3 sequences; around 8.4% are singletons. The rearrangement links TRBV5-1 to TRBJ1-1; no reliable D call. The source of this sequence is a male donor with early-stage non-small cell lung cancer. This sample comprised lung tumor tissue, obtained at surgery. The CDR3: CASSPHMNTEAFF. The DNA for the CDR3 is TGCGCCAGCAGCCCGCACATGAACACTGAAGCTTTCTTT. The whole variable domain, remainder taken from reference TRBV5-1 and TRBJ1-1, is KAGVTQTPRYLIKTRGQQVTLSCSPISGHRSVSWYQQTPGQGLQFLFEYFSETQRNKGNFPGRFSGRQFSNSRSEMNVSTLELGDSALYLCASSPHMNTEAFFGQGTRLTVV.